This T cell receptor beta chain derives from a study of T cell repertoires and HLA-DP antigens. Untouched CD4+ T cells were isolated by negative selection, averaging about 98% purity. Purity of the untouched CD4+ T cells was about 98%. For pre-culture CD4+ samples, the target was around 210,000 T cell genomes. TCRdb keeps only in-frame clones here, not all; method: immunoSEQ multiplex PCR. The sample lists around 100,000 clones, over 90% occurring once. This clone was counted a single time. As yet, its antigen is unknown. CDR3 length equals 15 residues. CDR1 GTSNPN and CDR2 SVGIG come from the germline V gene (reference sequence). The V end was cut by 3 bases, the J end by 0 bases, with 12 bases between.

This TCR derives from a woman between 18 and 29 years old in good health and CMV-seronegative. The chain carries TRBV30 and TRBJ1-3, with D possibly being TRBD1 (5 bases). The sequenced sample was CD4+ T cells from PBMCs. The CDR3 region is CAWRGDGYSGNTIYF. The CDR3 DNA reads as TGTGCCTGGAGGGGGGACGGATACTCTGGAAACACCATATATTTT.